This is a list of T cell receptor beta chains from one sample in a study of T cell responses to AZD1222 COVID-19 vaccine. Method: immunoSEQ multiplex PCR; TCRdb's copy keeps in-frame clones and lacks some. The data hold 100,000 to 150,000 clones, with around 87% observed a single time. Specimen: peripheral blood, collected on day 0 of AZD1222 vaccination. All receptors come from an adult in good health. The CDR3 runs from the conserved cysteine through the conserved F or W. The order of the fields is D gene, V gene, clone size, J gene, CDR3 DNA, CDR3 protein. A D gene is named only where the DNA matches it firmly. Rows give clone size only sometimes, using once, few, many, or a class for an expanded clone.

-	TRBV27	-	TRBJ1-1	TGTGCCAGCAGACAACCAGGAGGGGGGAGGACTGAAGCTTTCTTT	CASRQPGGGRTEAFF
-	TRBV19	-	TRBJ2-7	TGTGCCAGTAGTATAGGGGGCAGTGATTCCTACGAGCAGTACTTC	CASSIGGSDSYEQYF
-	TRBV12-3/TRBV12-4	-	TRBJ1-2	TGTGCCAGCAGTCCCCCCCCGGGCTATGGCTACACCTTC	CASSPPPGYGYTF
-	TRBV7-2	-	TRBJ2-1	TGTGCCAGCAGCTTATTCCGAACGGAGCAGTTCTTC	CASSLFRTEQFF
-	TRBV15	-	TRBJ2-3	TGTGCCACCAGCAGCGGGGGGCGAGGCACAGATACGCAGTATTTT	CATSSGGRGTDTQYF
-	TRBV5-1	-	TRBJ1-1	TGCGCCAGCAGCCCCTTCATGAACACTGAAGCTTTCTTT	CASSPFMNTEAFF
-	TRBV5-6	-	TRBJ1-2	TGTGCCAGCAGCTTTTATACGGGACAAGCGAACTATGGCTACACCTTC	CASSFYTGQANYGYTF
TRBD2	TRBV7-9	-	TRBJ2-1	TGTGCCAGCAGACGCATACTAGCGGGAGGCATCAATGAGCAGTTCTTC	CASRRILAGGINEQFF
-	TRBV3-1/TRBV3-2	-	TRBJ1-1	TGTGCCAGCAGCCGAGGGGGGGCAGTTCCGGAAGCTTTCTTT	CASSRGGAVPEAFF
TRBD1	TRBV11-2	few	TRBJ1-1	TGTGCCAGCAGCCCAAGACAGGGGGCCCTAAGAACTGAAGCTTTCTTT	CASSPRQGALRTEAFF
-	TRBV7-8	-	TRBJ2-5	TGTGCCAGCAGCCCATCCGGGGCCCAGTACTTC	CASSPSGAQYF
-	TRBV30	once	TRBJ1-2	TGTGCCTGGAGTGGGACTGAGAACTATGGCTACACCTTC	CAWSGTENYGYTF
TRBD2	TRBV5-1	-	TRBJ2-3	TGCGCCAGCACCGTAGCGGGGGAGCTTAGCACAGATACGCAGTATTTT	CASTVAGELSTDTQYF
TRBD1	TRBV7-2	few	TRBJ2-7	TGTGCCAGCAGCCCCGGACAGGACCCTTCCTACGAGCAGTACTTC	CASSPGQDPSYEQYF
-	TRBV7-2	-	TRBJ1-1	TGTGCCAGCAGCTTAGTATGGCGGAACACTGAAGCTTTCTTT	CASSLVWRNTEAFF
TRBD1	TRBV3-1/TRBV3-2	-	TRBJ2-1	TGTGCCAGCAGCCAGATGACAGGGTACAATGAGCAGTTCTTC	CASSQMTGYNEQFF
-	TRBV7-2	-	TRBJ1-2	TGTGCCAGCAGCATATATGGCTACACCTTC	CASSIYGYTF
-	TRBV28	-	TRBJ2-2	TGTGCCAGCAGGAGGGGGTCGAACACCGGGGAGCTGTTTTTT	CASRRGSNTGELFF
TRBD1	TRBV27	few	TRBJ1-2	TGTGCCAGCAGTTTATACTCCCCCGGACAGGGCATTTCTAACTATGGCTACACCTTC	CASSLYSPGQGISNYGYTF
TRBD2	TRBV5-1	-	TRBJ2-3	TGCGCCAGCAGCTTGACTAGCGGTAGCACAGATACGCAGTATTTT	CASSLTSGSTDTQYF
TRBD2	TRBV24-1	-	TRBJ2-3	TGTGCCACCAGCACTAGCGGAGGCACAGATACGCAGTATTTT	CATSTSGGTDTQYF
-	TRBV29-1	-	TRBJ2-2	TGCAGCGCCCAGGGTACAAGGGCCGGGGAGCTGTTTTTT	CSAQGTRAGELFF
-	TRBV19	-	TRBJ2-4	TGTGCCAGTTTGGCTTTGGGAGCCAAAAACATTCAGTACTTC	CASLALGAKNIQYF
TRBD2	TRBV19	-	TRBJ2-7	TGTGCCAGTAGTATTCGGCTAGCGGGCTACGAGCAGTACTTC	CASSIRLAGYEQYF
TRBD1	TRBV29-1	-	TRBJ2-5	TGCAGCGTTGTCCCAGGGGGTGGGGAGACCCAGTACTTC	CSVVPGGGETQYF
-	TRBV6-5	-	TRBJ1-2	TGTGCCACCCTACAGAACTATGGCTACACCTTC	CATLQNYGYTF
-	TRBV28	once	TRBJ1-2	TGTGCCAGCAGTTACCGGGATGGAGGCTACACCTTC	CASSYRDGGYTF
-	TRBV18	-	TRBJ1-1	TGTGCCAGCTCCCTAGTCGTGGGGGACACTGAAGCTTTCTTT	CASSLVVGDTEAFF
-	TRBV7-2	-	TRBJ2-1	TGTGCCAGCAGCGCGGGGATATTGGATGAGCAGTTCTTC	CASSAGILDEQFF
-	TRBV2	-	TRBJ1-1	TGTGCCTCTAAGCCCCCGACGCACCTGAACACTGAAGCTTTCTTT	CASKPPTHLNTEAFF
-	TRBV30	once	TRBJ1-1	TGTGCCTGGAGCGGGGTTGGCCAGGGTGAAGCTTTCTTT	CAWSGVGQGEAFF
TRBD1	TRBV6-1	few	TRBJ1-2	TGTGCCAGCAGTGAAGTAGGGGGCGGTCATGGCTACACCTTC	CASSEVGGGHGYTF
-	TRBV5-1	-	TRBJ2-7	TGCGCCAGCAGCTTGGATCAGAATTCCTACGAGCAGTACTTC	CASSLDQNSYEQYF
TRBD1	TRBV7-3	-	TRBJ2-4	TGTGCCAGCAGCAGGGACAGTGAAGCCAAAAACATTCAGTACTTC	CASSRDSEAKNIQYF
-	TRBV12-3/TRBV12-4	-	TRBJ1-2	TGTGCCAGCACCACGGGGAGGGAATATGGCTACACCTTC	CASTTGREYGYTF
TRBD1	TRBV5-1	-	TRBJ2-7	TGCGCCAGCAGCTCGGGACAGGGGGCGGCCGAGCAGTACTTC	CASSSGQGAAEQYF
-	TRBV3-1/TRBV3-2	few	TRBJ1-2	TGTGCCAGCAGCGCTCTAGGGTCTAACTATGGCTACACCTTC	CASSALGSNYGYTF